The clone carrying this TCR beta chain was observed a handful of times. Its antigen is still unknown. These data come from a study of blood T cells in healthy people across ages. This CDR3 contains 14 residues. V was trimmed by 7 bases and J by 6 bases, leaving 17 bases between them. The V gene's germline CDR1 is SEHNR and CDR2 FQNEAQ (reference sequence). Using a J-beta primer mix together with a sample-barcoded 5' primer, a second PCR was run for about 6 to 12 cycles. Via MiXCR, TCRdb re-called the 5' RACE reads, giving one row per CDR3 protein. The repertoire has around 690,000 distinct CDR3 sequences, about 54% of them found once; the top ten carry around 37%. General study points: Older individuals had lower TCR beta diversity per million T cells (the decline was roughly linear).

Sequencing was done on a sample of blood. This TCR was sampled from a man aged 60 to 69 in good health. This chain links TRBV7-9 with TRBJ2-3, with D unresolved. CDR3 amino acids: CASTLTHPGDTQYF. Written as DNA, the CDR3 is TGTGCCAGCACCCTGACTCATCCTGGGGATACGCAGTATTTT.